One and the same sample provided the 14 T cell receptor beta chains below, sequenced in a study of Ad26.COV2.S vaccination and SARS-CoV-2 variants. The table came from immunoSEQ multiplex PCR; TCRdb's copy has only in-frame clones and leaves some out. The sample records about 320,000 clones, 85% to 90% being singletons. Treatment described: roughly 20 received Ad26.COV2.S at low or high dose, single or two shots; roughly five received placebo; per-sample allocation not given. Material that was analyzed had been drawn on day 63 after the first vaccine or placebo injection. The starting material was peripheral blood, obtained in a trial of Ad26.COV2.S vaccine versus placebo. All receptors come from a person aged 18-60 years who received the Ad26.COV2.S COVID-19 vaccine or a placebo.

This sequence joins TRBV15 and TRBJ1-2; 7 positions match TRBD1. The germline CDR1 and CDR2 sequences are LNHNV and YYDKDF (reference sequence). Trimming cost V 5 bases and J 8 bases; bases outside gene matches: 20. The CDR3 runs 17 residues. CDR3 in DNA: TGTGCCACCAGCCGAGGGGGCGCCATCCTAACAGTTGAGGGCTACACCTTC. Its protein is CATSRGGAILTVEGYTF.

The chain carries TRBV29-1 and TRBJ2-7; D unclear. Germline V lookup: CDR1 SQVTM, CDR2 ANQGSEA. The CDR3 totals 12 residues. The V gene lost 4 bases and the J gene lost 2 bases, with 9 bases spanning the gap. CDR3 amino acids: CSVGSSAYEQYF. The CDR3 DNA is TGCAGCGTTGGATCCAGCGCCTACGAGCAGTACTTC.

The rearrangement joins TRBV20-1 to TRBJ2-3; unclear D gene. The germline V and J ends were trimmed by 3 bases and 5 bases, with 6 bases remaining between them. In germline, CDR1 is DFQATT, CDR2 SNEGSKA (reference sequence). The CDR3 length is 11 residues. The CDR3 coding sequence is TGCAGTGCTAGCGGGTTAGATACGCAGTATTTT. This encodes CSASGLDTQYF.

The CDR3 coding sequence is TGTGCCAGTAGTATGGGGACAGAGCGCAATCAGCCCCAGCATTTT. This encodes CASSMGTERNQPQHF. The rearrangement links TRBV19 to TRBJ1-5, with TRBD1 identical over 7 bases. Germline V gene lookup returns CDR1 LNHDA and CDR2 SQIVND (reference sequence). V dropped 3 bases and J dropped 2; count of bases not matched to a gene: 4. CDR3 length: 15 residues.

The rearrangement uses TRBV2 and TRBJ1-5, with D possibly TRBD1 on 6 matching bases. This CDR3 region has 14 residues. The germline V and J ends were trimmed by 2 bases and 7 bases, with 12 bases remaining between them. CDR1 and CDR2 (germline): SNHLY, FYNNEI. The CDR3 protein is CASSEKGGYQPQHF. DNA for the CDR3: TGTGCCAGCAGTGAAAAAGGGGGGTACCAGCCCCAGCATTTT.

In this sample, this clone turned up once. The chain employs TRBV14 and TRBJ2-7; no clear D. This CDR3 comprises 15 residues. Germline-derived CDR1 and CDR2 are SGHDN and FVKESK. V lost 0 bases and J 7 bases, leaving 16 bases between the germline ends. The CDR3 spells CASSQDQAGPREQYF. DNA for the CDR3: TGTGCCAGCAGCCAAGATCAGGCAGGCCCCAGGGAGCAGTACTTC.

The chain has TRBV10-3 and TRBJ2-6; 8 bases are shared with TRBD2. V shed 2 bases and J 2 bases; nucleotides not matched to a gene: 2. CDR3 length: 16 residues. Germline CDR1 is ENHRY and CDR2 is SYGVKD. CDR3 in amino acids: CAISEGGGTGANVLTF. The CDR3 bases are TGTGCCATCAGTGAGGGCGGGGGGACTGGGGCCAACGTCCTGACTTTC.

This clone was found a few times. This chain joins TRBV30 and TRBJ1-6; D may be TRBD1 (6 bases). CDR1 is GTSNPN and CDR2 is SVGIG in the germline V gene (reference sequence). The CDR3 extends over 14 amino acids. The germline V and J ends were trimmed by 0 bases and 6 bases, with 9 bases remaining between them. In DNA, the CDR3 is TGTGCCTGGAGTGTGGGCAGGGGTAATTCACCCCTCCACTTT. Its protein is CAWSVGRGNSPLHF.

The J gene is TRBJ1-5, the V gene TRBV7-8; D not resolved. The CDR3 is 15 residues long. The V gene's germline CDR1 is SGHVS and CDR2 FQNEAQ. The V and J ends lost 1 base and 0 bases respectively, with 7 bases between them. The CDR3, as DNA: TGTGCCAGCAGCTTAGTGTCCGATAGCAATCAGCCCCAGCATTTT. It is translated as CASSLVSDSNQPQHF.

This rearrangement joins TRBV19 to TRBJ2-5; unclear D gene. CDR3 length: 13 residues. V was clipped by 6 bases and J by 5 bases, with 13 bases between them. The germline V gene has CDR1 LNHDA and CDR2 SQIVND (reference sequence). In DNA, the CDR3 is TGTGCCAGTAGGGGCAGGCCTATGGAGACCCAGTACTTC. Its protein product is CASRGRPMETQYF.

V and J are TRBV19 and TRBJ2-2, with 7 bases fitting TRBD1. Germline loops: CDR1 LNHDA, CDR2 SQIVND (reference sequence). This CDR3 has 17 amino acids. Trimming removed 3 bases from V and 3 bases from J; junction bases left unmatched: 10. The DNA of the CDR3 is TGTGCCAGTAGTATGAACAGGGGATCGATAGACACCGGGGAGCTGTTTTTT. Translated, it gives CASSMNRGSIDTGELFF.

CDR3 sequence: CASSLPSTEAFF. The CDR3 DNA is TGTGCCAGCAGCTTACCCTCCACTGAAGCTTTCTTT. The chain carries TRBV7-2 and TRBJ1-1; D is unresolved. With 2 bases removed from V and 4 bases from J, the gap between germline ends came to 5 bases. CDR1 is SGHTA and CDR2 is FQGNSA in the germline V gene. CDR3 length: 12 residues.

The V gene is TRBV6-5, the J gene TRBJ2-1, with a tentative D call TRBD1 (6 bases). CDR3 length equals 14 residues. Trimming removed 6 bases from V and 1 base from J, with 10 bases in between. Germline V gene sequence: CDR1 MNHEY, CDR2 SVGAGI. DNA for the CDR3: TGTGCCAGCAGGGGGACACAATCCTACAATGAGCAGTTCTTC. It specifies CASRGTQSYNEQFF.

V and J are TRBV9 and TRBJ2-1; the match to TRBD2 covers 10 bases. CDR3 size: 17 residues. Germline V lookup: CDR1 SGDLS, CDR2 YYNGEE. Losses at the gene ends were 0 bases for V and 4 bases for J; bases not matched to a gene: 7. CDR3 loop: CASSVAPRTSGYNEQFF. CDR3 nucleotide sequence: TGTGCCAGCAGCGTAGCTCCCAGGACTAGCGGATACAATGAGCAGTTCTTC.